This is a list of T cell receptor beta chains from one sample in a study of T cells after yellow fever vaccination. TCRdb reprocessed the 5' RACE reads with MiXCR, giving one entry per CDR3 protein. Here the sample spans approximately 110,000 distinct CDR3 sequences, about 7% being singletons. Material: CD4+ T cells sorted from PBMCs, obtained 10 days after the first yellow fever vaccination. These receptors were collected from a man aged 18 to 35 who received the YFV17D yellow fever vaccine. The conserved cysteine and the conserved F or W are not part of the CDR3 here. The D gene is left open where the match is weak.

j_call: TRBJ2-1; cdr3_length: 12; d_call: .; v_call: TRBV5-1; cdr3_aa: ASSSTMTANEQF
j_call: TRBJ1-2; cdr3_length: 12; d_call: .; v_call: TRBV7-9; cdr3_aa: ASSLVGSAMGYT
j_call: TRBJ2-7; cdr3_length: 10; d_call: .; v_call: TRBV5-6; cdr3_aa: ASSWDSYEQY
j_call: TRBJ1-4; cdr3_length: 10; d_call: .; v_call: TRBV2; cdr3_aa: ASSEANEKLF
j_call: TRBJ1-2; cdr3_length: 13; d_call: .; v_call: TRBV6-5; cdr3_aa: ASSYQASGSSGYT
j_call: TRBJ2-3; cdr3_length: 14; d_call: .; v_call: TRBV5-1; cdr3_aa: ASSPWVARRTDTQY
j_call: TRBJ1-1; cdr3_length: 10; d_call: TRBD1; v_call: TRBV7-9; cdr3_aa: ASSSTGGAAF
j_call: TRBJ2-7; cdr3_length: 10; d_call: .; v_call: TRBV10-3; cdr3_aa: AIGQSSYEQY
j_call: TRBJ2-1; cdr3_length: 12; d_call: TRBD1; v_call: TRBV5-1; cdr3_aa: ASSLAGQGNEQF
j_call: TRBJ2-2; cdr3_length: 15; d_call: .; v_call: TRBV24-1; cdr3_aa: ATSDARAGARTGELF
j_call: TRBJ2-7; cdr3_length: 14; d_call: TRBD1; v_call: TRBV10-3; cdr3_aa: GISVGIGTGAYEQY
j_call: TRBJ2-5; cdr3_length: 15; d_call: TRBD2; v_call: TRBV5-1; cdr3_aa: ASSLGTSGGAKETQY
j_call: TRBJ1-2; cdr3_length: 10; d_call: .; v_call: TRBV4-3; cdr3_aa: ASSHRGYGYT
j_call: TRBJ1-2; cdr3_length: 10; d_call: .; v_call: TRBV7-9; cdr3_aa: ASSEQVYGYT
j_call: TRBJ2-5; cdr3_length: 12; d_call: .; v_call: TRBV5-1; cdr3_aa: ASSFQLARETQY
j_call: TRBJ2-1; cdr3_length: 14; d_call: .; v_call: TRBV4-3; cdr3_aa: ASSQDFRAREDEQF
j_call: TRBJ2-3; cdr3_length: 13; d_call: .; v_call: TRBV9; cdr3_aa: ASSVGGSGGDTQY
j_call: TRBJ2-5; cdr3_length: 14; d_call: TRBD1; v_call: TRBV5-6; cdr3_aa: ASSLKGQGIVETQY
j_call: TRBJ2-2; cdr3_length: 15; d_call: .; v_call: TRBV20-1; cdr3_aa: SARGVSGQMNTGELF
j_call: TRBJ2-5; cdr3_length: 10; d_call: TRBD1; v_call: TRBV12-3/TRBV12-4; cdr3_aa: ASTRDSGTQY
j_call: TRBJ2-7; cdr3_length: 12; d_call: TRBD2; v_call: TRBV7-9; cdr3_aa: ASSAPAGVGEQY
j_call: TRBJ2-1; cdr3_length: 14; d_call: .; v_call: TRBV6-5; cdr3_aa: ASSYSMRVVGRGQF
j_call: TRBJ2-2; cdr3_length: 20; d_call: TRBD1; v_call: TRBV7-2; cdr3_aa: ASSLFQDLLLPGQVNTGELF
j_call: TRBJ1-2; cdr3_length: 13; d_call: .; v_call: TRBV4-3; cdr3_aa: ASSQEFGGRYGYT
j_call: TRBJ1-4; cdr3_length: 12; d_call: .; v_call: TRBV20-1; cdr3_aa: SAPQRRSNEKLF
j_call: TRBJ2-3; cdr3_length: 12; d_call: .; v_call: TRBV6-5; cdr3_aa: ASSYLMSADTQY
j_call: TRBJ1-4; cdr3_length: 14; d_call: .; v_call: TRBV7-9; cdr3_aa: ASSRTLAGTNEKLF
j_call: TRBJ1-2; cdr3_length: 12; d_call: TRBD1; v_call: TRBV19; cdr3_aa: ASSSQDRAYGYT
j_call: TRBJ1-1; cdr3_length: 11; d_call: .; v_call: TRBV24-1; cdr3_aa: ATSNGGGTEAF
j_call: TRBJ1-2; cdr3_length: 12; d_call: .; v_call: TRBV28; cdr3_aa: ASSFHNKEGGYT
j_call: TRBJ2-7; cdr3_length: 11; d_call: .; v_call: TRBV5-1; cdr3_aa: ASSNPGGNEQY
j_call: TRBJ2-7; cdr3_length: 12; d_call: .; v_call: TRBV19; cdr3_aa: ASSIDRWSNEQY
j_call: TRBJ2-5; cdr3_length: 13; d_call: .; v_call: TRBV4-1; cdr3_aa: ASSQEHKGRETQY
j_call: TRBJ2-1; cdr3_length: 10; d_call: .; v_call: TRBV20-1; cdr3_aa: LPRGGNNEQF
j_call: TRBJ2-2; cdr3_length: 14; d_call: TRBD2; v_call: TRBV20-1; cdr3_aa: SVSGPGLGNTGELF
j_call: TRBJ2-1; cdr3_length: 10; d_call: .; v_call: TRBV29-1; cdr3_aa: SVVGPGLEQF
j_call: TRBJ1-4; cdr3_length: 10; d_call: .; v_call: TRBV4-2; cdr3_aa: ASSQDLEKLF
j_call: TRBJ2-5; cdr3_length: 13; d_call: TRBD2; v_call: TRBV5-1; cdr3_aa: ASKGLAGGQETQY
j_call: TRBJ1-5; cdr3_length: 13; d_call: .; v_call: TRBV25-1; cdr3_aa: ASRRGAYSNQPQH
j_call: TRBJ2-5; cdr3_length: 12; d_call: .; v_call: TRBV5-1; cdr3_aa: ATSGGTTSSTQY